A single sample is the source of the 11 T cell receptor beta chains below, sequenced in a study of blood T cell repertoires in COVID-19. Sequencing used immunoSEQ multiplex PCR; TCRdb keeps in-frame clones, though not all of them. The sample has about 94,000 clones, less than 85% seen once; the top ten hold about 3.9%. The sequenced sample was peripheral blood. These receptors came from a man between 65 and 85 years old with COVID-19, enrolled during active disease.

This rearrangement joins TRBV5-4 to TRBJ2-3, with a possible D match to TRBD1 (5 bases). Deletions cut 1 base from V and 3 bases from J, with 15 bases between. The CDR3 has 16 amino acids. Germline loops: CDR1 SGHNT, CDR2 YYREEE (reference sequence). CDR3 DNA sequence: TGTGCCAGCAGCTTGCAAATCGGCAGGGCGACAGATACGCAGTATTTT. Translation: CASSLQIGRATDTQYF.

The rearrangement links TRBV30 to TRBJ2-3; 9 nucleotides line up with TRBD2. Germline lookup yields CDR1 GTSNPN and CDR2 SVGIG (reference sequence). This CDR3 has 13 residues. Trimming removed 5 bases from V and 4 bases from J; junction bases left unmatched: 4. CDR3 amino acids: CAWVAGVADTQYF. The CDR3 DNA reads as TGTGCCTGGGTAGCGGGAGTGGCAGATACGCAGTATTTT.

The V call is TRBV7-2, the J call TRBJ2-3; TRBD2 agrees at 10 bases. V lost 1 base, J lost 2 bases, and 3 bases stayed unmatched. This CDR3 has 16 amino acids. CDR1 is SGHTA, CDR2 FQGNSA, per germline. CDR3 in DNA: TGTGCCAGCAGCTTAGGTAGCGGGAGGCTCACAGATACGCAGTATTTT. Protein sequence: CASSLGSGRLTDTQYF.

This clone appeared many times. This sequence joins TRBV6-5 and TRBJ1-5; a weak D match, TRBD1 (6 bases). The CDR3 spans 13 residues. The germline gives CDR1 MNHEY, CDR2 SVGAGI. V was clipped by 5 bases and J by 6 bases, with 11 bases between them. In DNA, the CDR3 is TGTGCCAGCAGTATAACAGGGTTTCAGCCCCAGCATTTT. It encodes CASSITGFQPQHF.

The V call is TRBV27, the J call TRBJ1-1, with D uncertain. V lost 6 bases and J lost 1, with 12 bases in between. The CDR3 loop spans 14 amino acids. CDR1 is MNHEY and CDR2 is SMNVEV in the germline V gene (reference sequence). The CDR3 sequence: CASRTIKKNTEAFF. The CDR3 nucleotides read TGTGCCAGCAGGACTATCAAGAAGAACACTGAAGCTTTCTTT.

There are a few counts of this clone. Different DNA sequences within this sample yield the same CDR3. This chain links TRBV5-1 with TRBJ2-7; tentative D call: TRBD1 (6 bases). CDR1 and CDR2 from the germline V gene are SGHRS and YFSETQ. V lost 3 bases, J lost 0 bases, and 7 bases lay in between. The CDR3 runs to 13 residues. CDR3 region: CASSSQGSYEQYF. The CDR3, as DNA: TGCGCCAGCAGCTCACAGGGCTCCTACGAGCAGTACTTC.

The rearrangement uses TRBV7-2 and TRBJ1-2; 9 bases are shared with TRBD1. Germline CDR1 is SGHTA and CDR2 is FQGNSA. The CDR3 sequence is 13 residues long. V lost 4 bases and J lost 8; bases outside the gene matches: 5. CDR3 region: CASSYTGGEGYTF. DNA of the CDR3: TGTGCCAGCAGCTATACAGGGGGCGAAGGCTACACCTTC.

The chain uses TRBV21-1 and TRBJ2-2; whether TRBD1, the table's D call, matches the DNA was not checked. TRBV21-1 is flagged as a pseudogene. The CDR3 has 17 residues. This CDR3 reads CASSKVQDRGPTGELFF. The CDR3 coding sequence is TGTGCCAGCAGCAAGGTCCAGGACAGGGGGCCGACCGGGGAGCTGTTTTTT.

This clone was seen just once. The chain links TRBV5-5 to TRBJ1-1; TRBD1 might be the D (5 bases). The length of the CDR3 is 14 residues. Trimming shortened V by 3 bases and J by 1 base, and 10 bases separated the two germline ends. From germline, CDR1 is SGHKS and CDR2 YYEKEE (reference sequence). This CDR3 reads CASSSGLSNTEAFF. Written as DNA, the CDR3 is TGTGCCAGCAGCTCGGGACTTTCGAACACTGAAGCTTTCTTT.

The chain has TRBV29-1 and TRBJ2-3; D not resolved. Germline values: CDR1 SQVTM, CDR2 ANQGSEA. V was clipped by 6 bases and J by 2 bases, with 15 bases between them. The CDR3 has 14 amino acids. CDR3 region: CSVAPSRSTDTQYF. CDR3 coding DNA: TGCAGCGTGGCCCCGTCGCGGTCCACAGATACGCAGTATTTT.

In DNA form, the CDR3 reads TGTGCCAGCAGCCAAGGTGGGGGACAGGTTTATCAGCCCCAGCATTTT. This codes for CASSQGGGQVYQPQHF. The chain links TRBV11-2 to TRBJ1-5, with TRBD1 identical over 8 bases. Losses at the gene ends were 5 bases for V and 5 bases for J; bases not matched to a gene: 11. Looked up from germline, CDR1 is SGHAT and CDR2 is FQNNGV. This CDR3 contains 16 residues. Based on the CDR3 plus reference TRBV11-2 and TRBJ1-5, the full variable domain is EAGVAQSPRYKIIEKRQSVAFWCNPISGHATLYWYQQILGQGPKLLIQFQNNGVVDDSQLPKDRFSAERLKGVDSTLKIQPAKLEDSAVYLCASSQGGGQVYQPQHFGDGTRLSIL.